These 8 T cell receptor beta chains were all obtained from the same sample, sequenced in a study of blood T cell repertoires in COVID-19. This table comes from immunoSEQ multiplex PCR, and its TCRdb copy is limited to in-frame clones, with some not included. This sample has over 200,000 clones, with about 83% found just once. The sample was peripheral blood. These receptors were taken from a woman in her fifties or sixties with acute or convalescent COVID-19.

This clone was found once. This chain joins TRBV13 and TRBJ1-1, with D maybe TRBD1 (6 bases). The CDR3 spans 15 residues. Germline CDR1 is PRHDT and CDR2 is FYEKMQ (reference sequence). V shed 5 bases and J shed 1 base, with 14 bases lying between them. Here the CDR3 reads CASSLPDRKNTEAFF. The CDR3 DNA follows: TGTGCCAGCAGCCTACCCGACAGGAAGAACACTGAAGCTTTCTTT.

This clone was counted many times. The chain joins TRBV6-6 to TRBJ1-2; tentatively, D is TRBD1 (5 bases). The CDR3 is made up of 15 amino acids. Trimming stripped 5 bases from V and 4 bases from J, with 17 bases between. CDR1 is MNHNY and CDR2 is SVGAGI in the germline V gene (reference sequence). The DNA of the CDR3 is TGTGCCAGCAGTCCGCTGGACATCCCGTCCTATGGCTACACCTTC. Its protein is CASSPLDIPSYGYTF.

The chain recombines TRBV7-6 with TRBJ1-4; D is ambiguous. The CDR3 contains 15 residues. Trimming removed 4 bases at V and 3 bases at J, with 12 bases between. Germline V gene data show CDR1 as SGHVS and CDR2 as FNYEAQ. The CDR3 DNA sequence: TGTGCCAGCAGCTCTACCGTGGAGTCTAATGAAAAACTGTTTTTT. As protein: CASSSTVESNEKLFF.

The chain recombines TRBV3-1 (or the pseudogene TRBV3-2) with TRBJ1-3; D is possibly TRBD1 (6 bases). V lost 3 bases and J 0 bases, leaving 12 bases between the germline ends. From germline, CDR1 is LGHDT and CDR2 YNNKEL (reference sequence). The CDR3 loop spans 16 amino acids. The CDR3: CASSHAGQHSGNTIYF. CDR3 DNA sequence: TGTGCCAGCAGCCATGCTGGACAGCACTCTGGAAACACCATATATTTT.

J is TRBJ2-1 and V is TRBV4-2, with TRBD2 identical over 10 bases. This CDR3 has 16 residues. Germline values: CDR1 LGHNA, CDR2 YNFKEQ. The junction had 5 bases not matched to a gene; V was cut back by 2 bases and J by 4 bases. Here the CDR3 reads CASSQSLAGAYNEQFF. CDR3 DNA: TGTGCCAGCAGCCAATCCCTAGCGGGAGCATACAATGAGCAGTTCTTC.

The chain links TRBV27 to TRBJ1-2, with 8 nucleotides matching TRBD1. The CDR3 is 13 residues long. The trim removed 6 bases at V and 3 bases at J, leaving 3 bases unmatched. The germline V gene encodes CDR1 MNHEY and CDR2 SMNVEV (reference sequence). This CDR3 reads CASSTDRDYGYTF. The CDR3 nucleotides read TGTGCCAGCAGCACGGACAGGGACTATGGCTACACCTTC.

This clone was picked up many times. V is TRBV10-3 and J is TRBJ1-1; D possibly corresponds to TRBD1 (6 bases). This CDR3 contains 14 residues. V was shortened by 6 bases and J by 4 bases, with 15 bases between the two germline ends. CDR1 and CDR2 from the germline V gene are ENHRY and SYGVKD. CDR3 residues: CAIRSPTGLTEAFF. The DNA of the CDR3 is TGTGCCATCAGATCCCCTACAGGGCTCACTGAAGCTTTCTTT.

The rearrangement joins TRBV29-1 to TRBJ1-1; D is perhaps TRBD1 (5 bases). The CDR3 is 12 amino acids. Germline lookup yields CDR1 SQVTM and CDR2 ANQGSEA. CDR3 DNA: TGCAGTGGAGGGGCCATGAACACTGAAGCTTTCTTT. This codes for CSGGAMNTEAFF.